This T cell receptor (beta chain) is from a study of OX40 agonist ivuxolimab in advanced cancers. General observations from the study: Some of the lowest clonal expansion was seen in partial responders at 0.1-3.0 mg/kg. Averaging showed that CD8+ T cells had more expanded clones than CD4+ did.

Germline CDR1 and CDR2: SNHLY and FYNNEI. V gave up 4 bases and J gave up 5 bases, with 14 bases separating them. The CDR3 has 14 amino acids. This clone was counted a single time. The antigen remains unidentified. Generated by immunoSEQ multiplex PCR, the TCRdb table keeps only in-frame clones and is missing some. The profile covers some 77,000 clones, with over 80% appearing a single time and 0.32% taken by the ten largest. Enrollment shut out patients with autoimmune disease history or systemic immunosuppression. This chain joins TRBV2 and TRBJ2-5; D gene uncertain. The receptor was isolated from an adult with an advanced solid tumor such as melanoma, head and neck, liver or kidney cancer. Material: CD4+ or CD8+ T cells sorted from blood, obtained in a trial of the OX40 agonist ivuxolimab. In DNA, the CDR3 is TGTGCCAGCAGTGGGTCTACAATACAGGAGACCCAGTACTTC. Translating gives CASSGSTIQETQYF.